The rows below give T cell receptor beta chains drawn from one sample of a study of neoadjuvant anti-PD-1 for oral cavity cancer. Produced via immunoSEQ multiplex PCR; TCRdb's table is partial and in-frame only. The table shows some 9,500 clones, with 65% to 70% occurring only once. The sequenced sample was PBMCs, obtained after nivolumab (anti-PD-1) treatment. These receptors were taken from a person aged 35-79 years with oral cavity squamous cell carcinoma. CDR3s include the opening cysteine and the closing phenylalanine or tryptophan. Each record gives: clone size, J gene, D gene, V gene, CDR3 protein, CDR3 DNA. The D gene is left open where the match is weak. Size is omitted from some rows. Given values are once, few, many or a class for expanded clones.

clone size: few; J gene: TRBJ1-5; D gene: NA; V gene: TRBV7-2; CDR3 protein: CASSLVTQPNQPQHF; CDR3 DNA: TGTGCCAGCAGCTTAGTGACACAGCCCAATCAGCCCCAGCATTTT
clone size: once; J gene: TRBJ1-1; D gene: NA; V gene: TRBV6-5; CDR3 protein: CATYREYTEAFF; CDR3 DNA: TGTGCCACCTACAGGGAGTACACTGAAGCTTTCTTT
clone size: NA; J gene: TRBJ1-1; D gene: NA; V gene: TRBV28; CDR3 protein: CASSLRTGNTEAFF; CDR3 DNA: TGTGCCAGCAGCCTTCGTACCGGCAACACTGAAGCTTTCTTT
clone size: NA; J gene: TRBJ2-1; D gene: NA; V gene: TRBV7-8; CDR3 protein: CASSPSPTHNEQFF; CDR3 DNA: TGTGCCAGCAGCCCCTCCCCAACCCACAATGAGCAGTTCTTC
clone size: once; J gene: TRBJ2-3; D gene: NA; V gene: TRBV5-1; CDR3 protein: CASSLEVRTDTQYF; CDR3 DNA: TGCGCCAGCAGCTTGGAGGTTAGAACAGATACGCAGTATTTT
clone size: few; J gene: TRBJ1-5; D gene: NA; V gene: TRBV19; CDR3 protein: CASLGQGNQPQHF; CDR3 DNA: TGTGCCAGCCTGGGCCAGGGAAATCAGCCCCAGCATTTT
clone size: NA; J gene: TRBJ1-3; D gene: TRBD1; V gene: TRBV7-8; CDR3 protein: CASSSQGATGNTIYF; CDR3 DNA: TGTGCCAGCAGCTCCCAGGGGGCTACTGGAAACACCATATATTTT
clone size: few; J gene: TRBJ1-2; D gene: NA; V gene: TRBV7-9; CDR3 protein: CASSSRAGHRGDVNYGYTF; CDR3 DNA: TGTGCCAGCAGCTCCCGGGCCGGCCATCGGGGCGATGTTAACTATGGCTACACCTTC
clone size: NA; J gene: TRBJ1-5; D gene: NA; V gene: TRBV6-5; CDR3 protein: CASSYSGPGINQPQHF; CDR3 DNA: TGTGCCAGCAGTTACTCGGGCCCCGGTATAAATCAGCCCCAGCATTTT
clone size: NA; J gene: TRBJ1-3; D gene: NA; V gene: TRBV6-5; CDR3 protein: CASTKGGLSGNTIYF; CDR3 DNA: TGTGCCAGTACTAAGGGGGGGCTCTCTGGAAACACCATATATTTT
clone size: NA; J gene: TRBJ1-2; D gene: NA; V gene: TRBV25-1; CDR3 protein: CASSVGHTNYGYTF; CDR3 DNA: TGTGCCAGCAGTGTGGGACATACTAACTATGGCTACACCTTC
clone size: NA; J gene: TRBJ2-1; D gene: TRBD2; V gene: TRBV29-1; CDR3 protein: CSVEWAGGYNEQFF; CDR3 DNA: TGCAGCGTTGAGTGGGCGGGGGGCTATAATGAGCAGTTCTTC
clone size: NA; J gene: TRBJ2-7; D gene: TRBD2; V gene: TRBV5-4; CDR3 protein: CASSGGGDVEQYF; CDR3 DNA: TGTGCCAGCAGCGGGGGAGGGGATGTCGAGCAGTACTTC
clone size: NA; J gene: TRBJ1-5; D gene: NA; V gene: TRBV6-1; CDR3 protein: CASSVQSRPQHF; CDR3 DNA: TGTGCCAGCAGTGTGCAGAGTAGGCCCCAGCATTTT
clone size: few; J gene: TRBJ1-5; D gene: NA; V gene: TRBV5-6; CDR3 protein: CASSLGQPNQPQHF; CDR3 DNA: TGTGCCAGCAGCTTGGGACAGCCTAATCAGCCCCAGCATTTT
clone size: NA; J gene: TRBJ1-3; D gene: TRBD1; V gene: TRBV5-1; CDR3 protein: CASSPPLTGAGNTIYF; CDR3 DNA: TGCGCCAGCAGCCCTCCGCTGACAGGGGCTGGAAACACCATATATTTT
clone size: NA; J gene: TRBJ2-3; D gene: TRBD2; V gene: TRBV5-4; CDR3 protein: CASSRPRGGRTDTQYF; CDR3 DNA: TGTGCCAGCAGCAGACCGCGGGGGGGCCGCACAGATACGCAGTATTTT
clone size: NA; J gene: TRBJ2-1; D gene: TRBD1; V gene: TRBV7-9; CDR3 protein: CASSHTGQGANEQFF; CDR3 DNA: TGTGCCAGCAGCCACACGGGACAGGGGGCCAATGAGCAGTTCTTC
clone size: NA; J gene: TRBJ2-7; D gene: TRBD2; V gene: TRBV27; CDR3 protein: CASSLQSGGLYEQYF; CDR3 DNA: TGTGCCAGCAGTTTACAGTCGGGAGGACTCTACGAGCAGTACTTC
clone size: few; J gene: TRBJ1-2; D gene: TRBD1; V gene: TRBV5-1; CDR3 protein: CASSLRDREDDGYTF; CDR3 DNA: TGCGCCAGCAGCCTCCGGGACAGGGAGGATGATGGCTACACCTTC
clone size: NA; J gene: TRBJ2-3; D gene: NA; V gene: TRBV28; CDR3 protein: CASSLASEGTDTQYF; CDR3 DNA: TGTGCCAGCAGTTTGGCCAGTGAAGGCACAGATACGCAGTATTTT
clone size: NA; J gene: TRBJ1-1; D gene: NA; V gene: TRBV11-2; CDR3 protein: CASSGFTGGTEAFF; CDR3 DNA: TGTGCCAGCAGCGGTTTCACGGGGGGCACTGAAGCTTTCTTT
clone size: NA; J gene: TRBJ1-1; D gene: NA; V gene: TRBV5-4; CDR3 protein: CASRLLGGTEAFF; CDR3 DNA: TGTGCCAGCCGACTTCTAGGCGGCACTGAAGCTTTCTTT
clone size: few; J gene: TRBJ2-3; D gene: TRBD1; V gene: TRBV5-1; CDR3 protein: CASSLQGANTDTQYF; CDR3 DNA: TGCGCCAGCAGCTTACAGGGGGCGAACACAGATACGCAGTATTTT
clone size: NA; J gene: TRBJ2-2; D gene: NA; V gene: TRBV7-3; CDR3 protein: CASSLTGISGELFF; CDR3 DNA: TGTGCCAGCAGCTTAACCGGCATTTCCGGGGAGCTGTTTTTT
clone size: NA; J gene: TRBJ1-5; D gene: NA; V gene: TRBV6-1; CDR3 protein: CASQRPSGTNQPQHF; CDR3 DNA: TGTGCCAGCCAACGGCCCAGTGGTACGAATCAGCCCCAGCATTTT
clone size: NA; J gene: TRBJ2-5; D gene: TRBD2; V gene: TRBV6-1; CDR3 protein: CASSYSGTRQETQYF; CDR3 DNA: TGTGCCAGCAGCTATAGCGGGACCCGCCAAGAGACCCAGTACTTC
clone size: medium-sized; J gene: TRBJ1-2; D gene: NA; V gene: TRBV7-9; CDR3 protein: CASSKLTGIHGYTF; CDR3 DNA: TGTGCCAGCAGCAAACTAACAGGGATCCACGGCTACACCTTC
clone size: NA; J gene: TRBJ2-6; D gene: NA; V gene: TRBV13; CDR3 protein: CASSLGGPSGANVLTF; CDR3 DNA: TGTGCCAGCAGCTTGGGAGGTCCCTCTGGGGCCAACGTCCTGACTTTC
clone size: NA; J gene: TRBJ1-5; D gene: TRBD1; V gene: TRBV28; CDR3 protein: CASSFRGAGNQPQHF; CDR3 DNA: TGTGCCAGCAGTTTCAGGGGGGCGGGCAATCAGCCCCAGCATTTT
clone size: NA; J gene: TRBJ1-1; D gene: NA; V gene: TRBV11-2; CDR3 protein: CASSRSGTPVLF; CDR3 DNA: TGTGCCAGCAGTCGCTCCGGGACACCCGTGCTATTT
clone size: NA; J gene: TRBJ1-1; D gene: NA; V gene: TRBV11-2; CDR3 protein: CASSLDQPNTEAFF; CDR3 DNA: TGTGCCAGCAGCTTAGACCAGCCGAACACTGAAGCTTTCTTT
clone size: NA; J gene: TRBJ2-3; D gene: TRBD2; V gene: TRBV9; CDR3 protein: CASSASGGATDTQYF; CDR3 DNA: TGTGCCAGCAGCGCTAGCGGGGGGGCGACAGATACGCAGTATTTT
clone size: NA; J gene: TRBJ1-5; D gene: NA; V gene: TRBV6-1; CDR3 protein: CASSDQIRFNQPQHF; CDR3 DNA: TGTGCCAGCAGTGATCAGATACGTTTCAATCAGCCCCAGCATTTT
clone size: NA; J gene: TRBJ2-3; D gene: NA; V gene: TRBV6-5; CDR3 protein: CASSYLRPISTDTQYF; CDR3 DNA: TGTGCCAGCAGTTACCTTCGCCCTATAAGCACAGATACGCAGTATTTT
clone size: NA; J gene: TRBJ2-5; D gene: NA; V gene: TRBV5-1; CDR3 protein: CASSILDYQETQYF; CDR3 DNA: TGCGCCAGCAGCATCCTTGACTACCAGGAGACCCAGTACTTC
clone size: NA; J gene: TRBJ2-1; D gene: TRBD2; V gene: TRBV11-2; CDR3 protein: CASSSRTSRYNEQFF; CDR3 DNA: TGTGCCAGCAGCTCGCGGACTAGCCGGTACAATGAGCAGTTCTTC
clone size: NA; J gene: TRBJ1-2; D gene: TRBD1; V gene: TRBV2; CDR3 protein: CASSLGQVHGYTF; CDR3 DNA: TGTGCCAGCAGTCTGGGACAGGTCCATGGCTACACCTTC
clone size: NA; J gene: TRBJ1-1; D gene: NA; V gene: TRBV27; CDR3 protein: CASSLRAGGTEAFF; CDR3 DNA: TGTGCCAGCAGTCTACGGGCCGGGGGCACTGAAGCTTTCTTT
clone size: NA; J gene: TRBJ2-5; D gene: TRBD2; V gene: TRBV5-1; CDR3 protein: CASSLGGGLQETQYF; CDR3 DNA: TGCGCCAGCAGCTTGGGCGGGGGGTTACAAGAGACCCAGTACTTC
clone size: NA; J gene: TRBJ1-4; D gene: TRBD1; V gene: TRBV4-1; CDR3 protein: CASSQEGQGAEKLFF; CDR3 DNA: TGCGCCAGCAGCCAAGAGGGACAGGGGGCGGAAAAACTGTTTTTT